This TCR beta chain was recorded in a study of cytomegalovirus exposure and HLA in healthy donors (dated by TCRdb to about 2017). With regard to the full study: In an earlier analysis of 587 of the donors, 276 Gb of sequence data and 117 million unique TCR beta sequences from roughly 200 million T cells were reported. Of the 300 to 400 genotyped donors, 65% to 90% fell in the genetic ancestry cluster associated with self-reported Caucasian donors. Typing coverage differed by locus: A, B, C, DRB1 and DQB1 were typed in roughly 620-630 donors, DQA1 in 500 to 550, DPA1 in 606, and DPB1 in just under 490. All discovery cohort repertoires had been generated using a single sequencing platform. HLA typing included class I and class II loci at four-digit resolution. An earlier analysis of approximately 630 of the donors applied high-throughput TCR beta sequencing to assess whether each TCR beta V gene segment acted as functional or pseudogenic. A later genetic analysis used genome-wide SNP genotypes for 398 of the 666 donors, treating that subset as a discovery cohort. An early release covering roughly 640 HLA-typed donors comprised roughly 300 gigabases of sequencing data and tens of millions of unique TCR sequences. To predict cytomegalovirus infection status, the study combined high-throughput TCR immunosequencing, statistical association of individual TCRs with disease status, and machine learning. Using immunosequencing, the study profiled T cell repertoires from 666 subjects and related those repertoires to cytomegalovirus serostatus. Several DR-DQ haplotypes were handled as single units for association and clustering, since linkage in the cohort was strong. Donor age, sex, ethnicity and CMV serostatus were compiled together with the repertoire data. Among a few hundred genotyped donors of the cohort, an average of approximately 250,000 unique TCR beta nucleotide sequences were sequenced per donor, roughly a sixth of them non-productive. Besides the first cohort of 666 subjects, a separate validation cohort made up of some 110 different subjects was used. The aim of the study was to test whether cataloging public T cell receptors could identify signatures of past pathogen exposure. In a later analysis, previously published TCR beta repertoires from 600 to 850 donors were re-analyzed and high-resolution HLA genotyping was added so that TCR occurrence patterns could be studied. Rather than using new phenotypic data, the later analysis identified candidate immune exposures from TCR beta sequences and from how often those sequences occurred across donors.

On this clone itself: Its antigen specificity is not known. Per-nucleotide qualities are absent, and no much larger clonotype sits a single base away.

In total, more than 500 healthy bone marrow donors made up the cohort. At the time of sampling, every cohort member was nominally healthy, though immune exposures that went unrecorded were likely present. The donor was CMV seropositive and belonged to the group of more than 250 seropositive cohort members. Every donor gave a peripheral blood sample, and the peripheral blood mononuclear cells from that sample were used for TCR beta sequencing. The Qiagen DNeasy Blood Extraction Kit was used to extract genomic DNA from the blood cell samples. Germline trimming amounts to 1 base on V and 6 bases on J, with 5 as the count of junction bases outside the gene matches. From the germline V gene (reference sequence), CDR1 is LNHDA and CDR2 is SQIVND. The CDR3, from cysteine to phenylalanine, totals 16 residues. Left in the record is the CDR3 DNA by itself, 48 bases read in frame from the first base. Overall study outcomes, separate from this receptor: CMV serostatus was the only immune exposure information available for the cohort. Because counts were too low, seventeen rarely observed V segments, including chromosome 9 orphons, were excluded from the earlier analysis of several hundred of the donors. The 87-base-pair reads could not distinguish some IMGT-functional V segments, including TRBV6-2 and TRBV6-3, so those segments were excluded. A few of the identified cytomegalovirus-associated TCR beta chains were confirmed in vitro to be specific for cytomegalovirus antigens. A total of fewer than 200 TCR beta chains were listed by the study as associated with cytomegalovirus. V-gene and J-gene trimming of TCR beta chains was associated with a missense DCLRE1C variant in a later genetic analysis, and the association was replicated in an independent cohort. Strong co-occurrence of HLA alleles, especially DR and DQ, made assigning TCR associations to individual alleles difficult. A later analysis associated 17,000 or so TCR beta sequences with specific HLA alleles at a false discovery rate of 0.05. Only TCR beta chains were sequenced in this cohort, and the absence of alpha or paired-chain data limited detectable features. According to a later analysis, parvovirus B19, influenza, CMV and Epstein-Barr virus appeared linked to several top co-occurrence clusters. In a later analysis, HLA-associated TCR beta chains were found to be more clonally expanded and to have lower generation probabilities than equally common non-associated chains. An earlier analysis of approximately 540 of the donors showed that most TCR beta V segments appeared in productive rearrangements either about 87% or about 30% of the time, which broadly matched IMGT annotations. A further reported finding was that TCR beta sequences accurately predicted the HLA-A and HLA-B alleles for most subjects in the first cohort. According to a later analysis, TCR association rates differed among HLA loci, with DRB1 alleles showing the most associated TCRs and HLA-C alleles showing the fewest. While some public TCRs were present in many individuals, most TCR sequences turned up only very rarely across donors. According to a later genetic analysis, donors in an Asian-associated ancestry cluster had fewer N-insertions in productive TCRs than the approximately 710-donor mean. Roughly uniform sequencing depth across donors was assumed in presence/absence analyses, although this assumption may not hold. Correlated functional status among segregating V segments might reflect linkage disequilibrium, but an unknown experimental factor could not be ruled out. A cluster of highly shared sequence variants was judged likely to be a technical artifact of the sequencing pipeline. A later analysis found that most CMV-associated TCR beta chains appeared HLA-restricted, with HLA associations seemingly driven largely by CMV exposure. In both the original and validation cohorts, the classifier was reported to diagnose cytomegalovirus status with high specificity and sensitivity. HLA typing was unavailable for some donors at each locus, so association tests used only the typed subset. The authors suggested that the approach could potentially be generalized to other disease states and immunological phenotypes.

To prepare the library, the immunoSEQ multiplex PCR assay was applied. For the multiplex PCR, a mixture combining 60 forward primers for TCR Vbeta segments and 13 reverse primers for TCR Jbeta segments was used. The CDR3 region of rearranged TCR beta genes was amplified from genomic DNA by a multiplex PCR assay. On the Illumina HiSeq System, the amplified TCR beta libraries were sequenced as 87-base-pair reads. The paper's data handling went like this. A later analysis tallied roughly 78 million unique TCR beta chains across the roughly 610 repertoires, and some 12 million of those chains were shared by two or more donors. A nearest-neighbor algorithm error-corrected the raw reads and collapsed the reads into unique sequences, merging closely related sequences to remove PCR and sequencing errors. V, D and J gene segments were assigned by aligning CDR3 sequences to IMGT reference sequences. Each retained sequence needed at least a six-nucleotide match to both a V gene segment and a J gene segment. A rearrangement was called productive if the CDR3 had no stop codons and remained in frame with V and J, and every other rearrangement was called non-productive. Following IMGT convention, CDR3 was defined as the stretch from the second conserved V-encoded cysteine up to the conserved J-encoded phenylalanine. Sequences without an unambiguous match to a single V gene segment were excluded from the earlier analysis of several hundred of the donors. An earlier analysis of almost 600 of the donors classified V segments as functional when productive rearrangements were above 56.7% and as segregating when the standard deviation between donors was above 5%. A statistical classification framework was developed to diagnose cytomegalovirus status using the catalog of TCR beta chain sequences. A later analysis assigned V and J genes by comparing TCR nucleotide sequences with IMGT/GENE-DB human TR gene sequences. In a later analysis, CDR3 sequences and most-parsimonious VDJ recombination scenarios were assigned using the TCRdist pipeline. In a later analysis, each TCR beta chain was defined by its CDR3 amino acid sequence together with its V-gene family, and reads lacking a unique V-gene family were excluded. To address suspected cross-contamination and a sequencing artifact, a later analysis removed 592 highly shared, low-generation-probability nucleotide sequences. In a later analysis, a clonal expansion index was calculated for each public chain from normalized within-repertoire ranks of inferred template counts. Generation probabilities in a later analysis came from a VDJ recombination model fitted to out-of-frame rearrangements, and those results were checked against IGoR. Hypergeometric tests were used in a later analysis to score TCR-TCR, TCR-HLA and TCR-CMV co-occurrence, with a repertoire-size bias correction applied to the TCR pairs. To estimate false discovery rates, a later analysis permuted the HLA or CMV assignments 20 times. A later analysis grouped co-occurring TCRs with DBSCAN, adding TCRdist sequence similarity when clustering within HLA-allele-positive subsets. Repertoires with fewer than 30,000 or more than 120,000 public chains were left out of co-occurrence clustering, as were a few repertoires with anomalous nucleotide sharing. The table comes from immuneACCESS by way of TCRdb, which keeps in-frame sequences with V and J called. Part of the clones is missing from these tables; in studies checked, under half for an unresolved V gene and the rest for unknown reasons. D and trimming were read from the DNA, whereas the V and J calls and clone size are those reported in that table. The sample table shows 150,000 to 180,000 clones, and around 79% are seen once. The top ten hold 7.5% to 9% of the sample.

The receptor comes from a young man in good health and CMV-seropositive. The sample taken for sequencing was PBMCs. The chain joins TRBV19 to TRBJ2-1; the junction holds 11 bases that match TRBD2. In nucleotide form, the sequence is TGTGCCAGTAGTATAGGTCATAGCGGGGGGGGCAATGAGCAGTTCTTC. This encodes CASSIGHSGGGNEQFF.